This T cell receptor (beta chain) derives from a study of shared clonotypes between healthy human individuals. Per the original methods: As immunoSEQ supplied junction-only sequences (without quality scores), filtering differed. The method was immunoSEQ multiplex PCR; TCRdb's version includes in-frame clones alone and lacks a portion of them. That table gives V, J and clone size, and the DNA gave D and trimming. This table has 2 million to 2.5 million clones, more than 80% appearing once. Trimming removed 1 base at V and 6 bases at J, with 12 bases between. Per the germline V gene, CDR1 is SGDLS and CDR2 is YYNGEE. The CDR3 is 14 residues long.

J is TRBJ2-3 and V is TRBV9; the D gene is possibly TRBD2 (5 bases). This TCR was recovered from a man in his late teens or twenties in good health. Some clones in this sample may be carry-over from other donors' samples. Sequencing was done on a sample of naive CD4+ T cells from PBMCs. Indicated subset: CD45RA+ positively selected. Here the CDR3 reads CASSVSSGKDTQYF. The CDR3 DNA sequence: TGTGCCAGCAGCGTATCATCGGGAAAGGATACGCAGTATTTT.